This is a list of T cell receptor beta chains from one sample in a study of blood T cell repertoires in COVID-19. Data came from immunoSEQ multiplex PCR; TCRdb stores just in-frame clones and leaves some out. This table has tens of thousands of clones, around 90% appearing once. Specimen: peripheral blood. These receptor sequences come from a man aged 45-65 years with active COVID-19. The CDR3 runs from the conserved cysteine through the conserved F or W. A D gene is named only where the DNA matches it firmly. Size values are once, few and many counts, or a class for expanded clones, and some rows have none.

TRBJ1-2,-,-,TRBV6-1,TGTGCCAGCATTGAAGCGGGCCTGAGGGATGGCTACACCTTC,CASIEAGLRDGYTF
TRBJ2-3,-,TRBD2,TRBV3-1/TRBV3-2,TGTGCCAGCAGCGACTGGACTAGTTCCACAGATACGCAGTATTTT,CASSDWTSSTDTQYF
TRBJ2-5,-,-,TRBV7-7,TGTGCCAGCAGCCTCGGGTATTCTAGACAAGAGACCCAGTACTTC,CASSLGYSRQETQYF
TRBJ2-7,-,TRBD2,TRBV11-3,TGTGCCAGCAGCTTAGGTTTGGGGGAGGGCCCCTACGAGCAGTACTTC,CASSLGLGEGPYEQYF
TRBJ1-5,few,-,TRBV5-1,TGCGCCAGCAGCTTAAGCAGCAATCAGCCCCAGCATTTT,CASSLSSNQPQHF
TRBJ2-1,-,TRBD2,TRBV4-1,TGCGCCAGCAGCCAAACTAGCGGGAGGGCCACCGTATATGAGCAGTTCTTC,CASSQTSGRATVYEQFF
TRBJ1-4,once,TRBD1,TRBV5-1,TGCGCCAGCAGCTACGACAGGGCTGATGAAAAACTGTTTTTT,CASSYDRADEKLFF
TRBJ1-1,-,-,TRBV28,TGTGCCAGCAGTGCCCCCGGCAGGGTCGGTGAAGCTTTCTTT,CASSAPGRVGEAFF
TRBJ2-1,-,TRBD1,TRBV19,TGTGCCAGTAGTACCTGGGGACAGCTCCAAGGGGAGTTCTTC,CASSTWGQLQGEFF
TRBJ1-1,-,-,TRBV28,TGTGCCAGCAGTTTCCCTCAGGGAACGGCTGAAGCTTTCTTT,CASSFPQGTAEAFF
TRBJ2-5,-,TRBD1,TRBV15,TGTGCCACCAGCAGAGACAGGGGGCTAGAGACCCAGTACTTC,CATSRDRGLETQYF
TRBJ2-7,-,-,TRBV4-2,TGTGCCAGCAGCCAACCAACAGGGACCCCCTACGAGCAGTACTTC,CASSQPTGTPYEQYF
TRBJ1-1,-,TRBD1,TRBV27,TGTGCCAGCAGTATAAGACAGGGGAACACTGAAGCTTTCTTT,CASSIRQGNTEAFF
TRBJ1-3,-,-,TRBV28,TGTGCCAGCAGTCCCCCCGGGACAGGAAACACCATATATTTT,CASSPPGTGNTIYF
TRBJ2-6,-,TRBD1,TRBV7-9,TGTGCCAGCAGCCCAATAACCGGGACAGGGACATCTGGGGCCAACGTCCTGACTTTC,CASSPITGTGTSGANVLTF
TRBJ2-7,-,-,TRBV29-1,TGCAGCGTTGAGGACAGCCTCGAGCAGTACTTC,CSVEDSLEQYF
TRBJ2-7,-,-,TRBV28,TGTGCCAGCAGTGCACAAGGGGCGACACGCGGAGCTTACGAGCAGTACTTC,CASSAQGATRGAYEQYF
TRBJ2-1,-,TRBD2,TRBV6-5,TGTGCCAGCAGCCCCCAGGCGGGGGGTGAGCAGTTCTTC,CASSPQAGGEQFF
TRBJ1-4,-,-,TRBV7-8,TGTGCCAGCAGCTTATCCAGGGTTTCAGGTTTTGAAAAACTGTTTTTT,CASSLSRVSGFEKLFF
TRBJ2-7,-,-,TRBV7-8,TGTGCCAGCAGCTTAGACGGGTCCATTTTCTACGAGCAGTACTTC,CASSLDGSIFYEQYF
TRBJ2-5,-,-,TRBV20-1,TGCAGTGCTAGTAACTATCAAGAGACCCAGTACTTC,CSASNYQETQYF
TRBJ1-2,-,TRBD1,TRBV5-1,TGCGCCAGCAGCTTGGATCCAGGGGGCGGCAACTATGGCTACACCTTC,CASSLDPGGGNYGYTF
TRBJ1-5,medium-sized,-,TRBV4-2,TGTGCCAGCAGCCACCAGATAGGGGTTAGCAATCAGCCCCAGCATTTT,CASSHQIGVSNQPQHF
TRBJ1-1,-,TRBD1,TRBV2,TGTGCCAGCAGTCGGACAGGTAGGAACACTGAAGCTTTCTTT,CASSRTGRNTEAFF
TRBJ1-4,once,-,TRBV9,TGTGCCAGCAGCGTAGGGGGGAGGGCACCTAATGAAAAACTGTTTTTT,CASSVGGRAPNEKLFF
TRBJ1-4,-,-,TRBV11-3,TGTGCCAGCAGCTTGGGGGGGACTAATGAAAAACTGTTTTTT,CASSLGGTNEKLFF
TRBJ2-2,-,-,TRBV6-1,TGTGCCAGCTACGGGGGGCAAAACACCGGGGAGCTGTTTTTT,CASYGGQNTGELFF
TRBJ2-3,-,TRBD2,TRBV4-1,TGCGCCAGCAGCACCCGACTAGCGGGGGGAGATACGCAGTATTTT,CASSTRLAGGDTQYF
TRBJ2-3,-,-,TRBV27,TGTGCCAGCAGTCCCACTAGGAGCACAGATACGCAGTATTTT,CASSPTRSTDTQYF
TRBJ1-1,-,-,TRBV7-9,TGTGCCAGCAGCTTATGGGTTTCGAGGGACACTGAAGCTTTCTTT,CASSLWVSRDTEAFF
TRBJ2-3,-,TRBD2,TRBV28,TGTGCCAGCAGTTACTACCCCGTTCAAGCGGGAGGCCAATACACAGATACGCAGTATTTT,CASSYYPVQAGGQYTDTQYF
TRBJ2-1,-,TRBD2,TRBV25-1,TGTGCCAGCAGGCCCTCTAGCGGTGAGCAGTTCTTC,CASRPSSGEQFF
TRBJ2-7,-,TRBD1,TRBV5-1,TGCGCCAGCAGCCCCGACAGGGCGGCCGAGCAGTACTTC,CASSPDRAAEQYF
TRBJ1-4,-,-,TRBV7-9,TGTGCCAGCAGCTTAGCGGGCTGGGGGGGAAAACTGTTTTTT,CASSLAGWGGKLFF
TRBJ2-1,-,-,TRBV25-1,TGTGCCAGCAGCAGGTTACAGGCAAACAATGAGCAGTTCTTC,CASSRLQANNEQFF
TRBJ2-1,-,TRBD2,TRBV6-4,TGTGCCAGCAGGAATACTAGCGGGGGGAACAATGAGCAGTTCTTC,CASRNTSGGNNEQFF
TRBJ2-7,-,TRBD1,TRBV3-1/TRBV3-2,TGTGCCAGCAGCCAGGCGGGGACAGGGCCCCACGAGCAGTACTTC,CASSQAGTGPHEQYF
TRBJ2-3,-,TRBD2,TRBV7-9,TGTGCCAGCAGCTCCACTAGCGGGGGGACCTCCACGCAGTATTTT,CASSSTSGGTSTQYF
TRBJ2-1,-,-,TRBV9,TGTGCCAGCAGCGTAGGGGGCACCTCCTACAATGAGCAGTTCTTC,CASSVGGTSYNEQFF
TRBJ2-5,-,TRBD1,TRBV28,TGTGCCAGCAGTTTCCCGAGGCCCGGGACAGGGGGGAGGCGAGAGACCCAGTACTTC,CASSFPRPGTGGRRETQYF
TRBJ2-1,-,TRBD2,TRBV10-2,TGCGCCAGCTTCCCCGGGGGGTCGATCAATGAGCAGTTCTTC,CASFPGGSINEQFF
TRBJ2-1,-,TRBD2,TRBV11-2,TGTGCCAGCAGCCCTAGCGGGAGGGCCTACAATGAGCAGTTCTTC,CASSPSGRAYNEQFF
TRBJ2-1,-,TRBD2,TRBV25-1,TGTGCCAGCAGTGAATCCATGCGGGGGGCTTACAATGAGCAGTTCTTC,CASSESMRGAYNEQFF
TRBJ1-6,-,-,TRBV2,TGTGCCAGCAGTGCGATCACAGAAAATTCACCCCTCCACTTT,CASSAITENSPLHF
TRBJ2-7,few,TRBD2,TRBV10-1,TGCGCCAGCAGTGACTCGGTAGCGGGAAGTAGCGACGAGCAGTACTTC,CASSDSVAGSSDEQYF
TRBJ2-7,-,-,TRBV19,TGTGCCAGTAGTAACGGCTACGAGCAGTACTTC,CASSNGYEQYF
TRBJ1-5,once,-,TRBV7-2,TGTGCCAGCAGCCCCAGTAGCTATCAGCCCCAGCATTTT,CASSPSSYQPQHF
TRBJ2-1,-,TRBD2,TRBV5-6,TGTGCCAGCTGGGAGAGTTCGGGACTAGCGGGAGATGACGATGAGCAGTTCTTC,CASWESSGLAGDDDEQFF
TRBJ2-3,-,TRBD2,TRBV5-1,TGCGCCAGCAGCTTTGCGGGAGGGCCAGATACGCAGTATTTT,CASSFAGGPDTQYF
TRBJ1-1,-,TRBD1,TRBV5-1,TGCGCCAGCAGGGCTACAGGGGAAACTGAAGCTTTCTTT,CASRATGETEAFF
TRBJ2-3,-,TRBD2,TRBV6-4,TGTGCCAGCAGTATGACGGGAGGCGGGGGAACAGATACGCAGTATTTT,CASSMTGGGGTDTQYF
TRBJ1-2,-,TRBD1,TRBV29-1,TGCAGCGCCTGGACAGGGGCCAACTATGGCTACACCTTC,CSAWTGANYGYTF
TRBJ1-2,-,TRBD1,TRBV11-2,TGTGCCAGCAGCCCAACTAGGACAGGGTTGAGCTACACCTTC,CASSPTRTGLSYTF
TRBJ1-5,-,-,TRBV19,TGTGCCAGTAAGAGGGAACAAACGGGCAATCAGCCCCAGCATTTT,CASKREQTGNQPQHF